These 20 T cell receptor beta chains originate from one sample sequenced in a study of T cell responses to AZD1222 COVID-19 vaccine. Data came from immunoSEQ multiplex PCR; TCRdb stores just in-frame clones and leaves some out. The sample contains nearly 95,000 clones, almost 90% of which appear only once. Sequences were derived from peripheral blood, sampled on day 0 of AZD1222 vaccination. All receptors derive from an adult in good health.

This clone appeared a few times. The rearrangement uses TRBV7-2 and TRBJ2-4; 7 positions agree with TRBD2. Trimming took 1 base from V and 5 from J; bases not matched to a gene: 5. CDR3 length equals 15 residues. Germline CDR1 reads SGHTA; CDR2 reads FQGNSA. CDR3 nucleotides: TGTGCCAGCAGCTTAGATTTAGCGGGCCAAAACATTCAGTACTTC. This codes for CASSLDLAGQNIQYF.

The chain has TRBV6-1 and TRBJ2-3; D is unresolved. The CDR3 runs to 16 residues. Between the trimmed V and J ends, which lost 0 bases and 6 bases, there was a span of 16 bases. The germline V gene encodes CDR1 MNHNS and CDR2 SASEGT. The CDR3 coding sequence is TGTGCCAGCAGTGAAGCCCCCGCTATCGGTCGTGATACGCAGTATTTT. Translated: CASSEAPAIGRDTQYF.

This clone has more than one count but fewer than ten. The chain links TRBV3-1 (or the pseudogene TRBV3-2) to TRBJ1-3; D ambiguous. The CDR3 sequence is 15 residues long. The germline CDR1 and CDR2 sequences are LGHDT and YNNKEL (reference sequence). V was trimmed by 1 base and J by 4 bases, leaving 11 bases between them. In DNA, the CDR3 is TGTGCCAGCAGCCAAGCTTTAGGGTGGGGAAACACCATATATTTT. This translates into CASSQALGWGNTIYF.

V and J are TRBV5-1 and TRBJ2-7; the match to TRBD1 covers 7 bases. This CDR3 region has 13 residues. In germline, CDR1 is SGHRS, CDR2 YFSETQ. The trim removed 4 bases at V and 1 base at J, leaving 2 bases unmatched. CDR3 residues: CASSPGGSYEQYF. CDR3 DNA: TGCGCCAGCAGCCCAGGGGGTTCCTACGAGCAGTACTTC.

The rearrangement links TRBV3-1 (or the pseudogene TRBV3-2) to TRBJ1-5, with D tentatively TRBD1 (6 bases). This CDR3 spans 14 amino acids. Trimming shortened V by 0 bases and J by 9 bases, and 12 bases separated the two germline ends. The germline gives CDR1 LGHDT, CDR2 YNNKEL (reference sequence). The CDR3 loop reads CASSQDGGQGPQHF. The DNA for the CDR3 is TGTGCCAGCAGCCAAGATGGGGGGCAGGGGCCCCAGCATTTT.

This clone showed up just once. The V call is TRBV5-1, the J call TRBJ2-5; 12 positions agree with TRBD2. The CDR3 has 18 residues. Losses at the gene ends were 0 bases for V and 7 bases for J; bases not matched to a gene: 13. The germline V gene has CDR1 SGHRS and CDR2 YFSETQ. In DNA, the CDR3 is TGCGCCAGCAGCTTGGTCGTGGTGACTAGCGGGGGCGTGGGGACCCAGTACTTC. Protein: CASSLVVVTSGGVGTQYF. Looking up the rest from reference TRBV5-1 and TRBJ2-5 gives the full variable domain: KAGVTQTPRYLIKTRGQQVTLSCSPISGHRSVSWYQQTPGQGLQFLFEYFSETQRNKGNFPGRFSGRQFSNSRSEMNVSTLELGDSALYLCASSLVVVTSGGVGTQYFGPGTRLLVL.

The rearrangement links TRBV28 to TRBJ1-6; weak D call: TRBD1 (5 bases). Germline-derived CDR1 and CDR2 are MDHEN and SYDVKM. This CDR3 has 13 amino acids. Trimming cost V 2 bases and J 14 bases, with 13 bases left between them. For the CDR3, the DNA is TGTGCCAGCAGTTTAACCGGGACCCGGGCCCTCCACTTT. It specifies CASSLTGTRALHF.

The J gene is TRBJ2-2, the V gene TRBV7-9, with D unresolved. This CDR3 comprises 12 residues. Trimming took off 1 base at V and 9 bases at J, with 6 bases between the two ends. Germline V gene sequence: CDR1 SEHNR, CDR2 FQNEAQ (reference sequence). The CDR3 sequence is CASSLDDRELFF. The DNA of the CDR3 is TGTGCCAGCAGCTTAGATGACAGGGAGCTGTTTTTT.

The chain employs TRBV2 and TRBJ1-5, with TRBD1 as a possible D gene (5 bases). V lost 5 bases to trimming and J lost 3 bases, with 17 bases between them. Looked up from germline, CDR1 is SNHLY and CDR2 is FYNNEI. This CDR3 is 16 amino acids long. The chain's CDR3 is CASSPEGSGNNQPQHF. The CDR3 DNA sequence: TGTGCCAGCAGTCCCGAGGGTTCAGGGAACAATCAGCCCCAGCATTTT. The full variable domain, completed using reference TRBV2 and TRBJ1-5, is EPEVTQTPSHQVTQMGQEVILRCVPISNHLYFYWYRQILGQKVEFLVSFYNNEISEKSEIFDDQFSVERPDGSNFTLKIRSTKLEDSAMYFCASSPEGSGNNQPQHFGDGTRLSIL.

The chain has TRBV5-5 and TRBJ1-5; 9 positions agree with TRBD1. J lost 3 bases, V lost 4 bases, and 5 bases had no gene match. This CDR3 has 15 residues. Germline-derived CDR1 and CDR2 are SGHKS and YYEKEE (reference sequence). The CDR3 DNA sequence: TGTGCCAGCAGCGCCAGGACAGGGGACAATCAGCCCCAGCATTTT. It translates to CASSARTGDNQPQHF.

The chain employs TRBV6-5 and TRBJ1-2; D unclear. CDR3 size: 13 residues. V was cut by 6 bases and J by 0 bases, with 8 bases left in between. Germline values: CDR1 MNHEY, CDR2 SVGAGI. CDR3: CASRTGANYGYTF. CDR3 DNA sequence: TGTGCCAGCAGGACGGGAGCTAACTATGGCTACACCTTC.

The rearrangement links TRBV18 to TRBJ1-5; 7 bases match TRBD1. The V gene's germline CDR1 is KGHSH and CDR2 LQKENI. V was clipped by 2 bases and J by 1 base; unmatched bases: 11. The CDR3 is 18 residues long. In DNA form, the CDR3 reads TGTGCCAGCTCACCAAGCACAGGGGATGAGGTGAGCAATCAGCCCCAGCATTTT. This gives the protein CASSPSTGDEVSNQPQHF.

CDR3: CASRPERGGNEQFF. The CDR3 region has the DNA TGTGCCAGCAGACCGGAGCGGGGGGGGAATGAGCAGTTCTTC. The gene calls are TRBV6-1 and TRBJ2-1; 10 nucleotides match TRBD2. CDR1 MNHNS and CDR2 SASEGT come from the germline V gene. This CDR3 is 14 amino acids long. Germline trimming cut 6 bases from V and 7 bases from J; bases unmatched to any gene: 6.

CDR3 in amino acids: CASSLPGWSSGGYGYTF. The CDR3 DNA reads TGTGCCAGCAGCTTGCCCGGTTGGTCATCTGGGGGGTATGGCTACACCTTC. This rearrangement joins TRBV5-6 to TRBJ1-2; D is possibly TRBD1 (5 bases). Germline CDR1 is SGHDT and CDR2 is YYEEEE. The V gene lost 1 base and the J gene lost 5 bases, with 21 bases spanning the gap. The CDR3 consists of 17 residues.

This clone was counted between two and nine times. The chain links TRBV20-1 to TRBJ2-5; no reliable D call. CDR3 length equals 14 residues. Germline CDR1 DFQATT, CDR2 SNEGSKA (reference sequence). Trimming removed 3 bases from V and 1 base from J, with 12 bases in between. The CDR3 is CSASNTFIQETQYF. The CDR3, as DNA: TGCAGTGCTAGTAACACCTTCATCCAAGAGACCCAGTACTTC.

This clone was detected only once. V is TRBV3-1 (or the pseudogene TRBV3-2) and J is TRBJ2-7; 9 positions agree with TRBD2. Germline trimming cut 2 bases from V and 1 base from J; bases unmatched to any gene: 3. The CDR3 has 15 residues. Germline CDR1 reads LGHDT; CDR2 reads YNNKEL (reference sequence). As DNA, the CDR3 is TGTGCCAGCAGCCAAAATAGCGGGGGATCCTACGAGCAGTACTTC. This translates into CASSQNSGGSYEQYF.

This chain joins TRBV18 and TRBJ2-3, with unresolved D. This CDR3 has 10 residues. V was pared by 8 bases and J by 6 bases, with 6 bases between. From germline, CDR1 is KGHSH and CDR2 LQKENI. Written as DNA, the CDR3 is TGTGCCAGCCTAGGGGATACGCAGTATTTT. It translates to CASLGDTQYF.

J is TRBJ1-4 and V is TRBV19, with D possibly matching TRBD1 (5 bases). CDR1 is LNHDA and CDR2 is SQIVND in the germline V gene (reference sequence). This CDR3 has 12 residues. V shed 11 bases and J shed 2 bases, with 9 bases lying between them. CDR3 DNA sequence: TGTGCCGGCAGGGTGACTAATGAAAAACTGTTTTTT. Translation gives CAGRVTNEKLFF.

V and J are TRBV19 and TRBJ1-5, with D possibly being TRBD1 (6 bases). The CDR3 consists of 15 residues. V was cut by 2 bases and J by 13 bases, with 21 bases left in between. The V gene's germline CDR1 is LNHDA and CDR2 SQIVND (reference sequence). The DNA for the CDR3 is TGTGCCAGTAGTATAAGCCCCGGGGGCCTAGGGGCTCAGCATTTT. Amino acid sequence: CASSISPGGLGAQHF.

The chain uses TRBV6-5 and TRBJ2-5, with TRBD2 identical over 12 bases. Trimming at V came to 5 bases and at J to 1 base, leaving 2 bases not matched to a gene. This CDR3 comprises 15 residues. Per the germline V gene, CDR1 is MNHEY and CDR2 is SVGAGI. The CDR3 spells CASSRTSGAQETQYF. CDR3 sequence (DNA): TGTGCCAGCAGTAGGACTAGCGGGGCCCAAGAGACCCAGTACTTC.